This record concerns one T cell receptor beta chain sequence. Original handling: Researchers report that nucleated cell counts were estimated from reference gene primer amplification. Clones were sequenced by immunoSEQ multiplex PCR, and TCRdb holds only the in-frame ones, with some missing. That table supplies the V and J calls and clone size; D and trimming were determined from the DNA. The data show around 230,000 clones, with roughly nine tenths seen just once and 0.72% held by the top ten. The data stem from a study of blood T cell repertoires in COVID-19. Study background: Acute-phase and convalescent COVID-19 samples originated in the United States, Italy and Spain. PBMCs, B-cell-depleted T cells, or T cells provided the cDNA or gDNA that made up the material.

J lost 1 base, V lost 0 bases, and 2 bases had no gene match. Germline V lookup: CDR1 KGHDR, CDR2 SFDVKD. The length of the CDR3 is 16 residues. The sample was peripheral blood. This TCR came from a man aged 35 to 55 with acute or convalescent COVID-19. This chain links TRBV24-1 with TRBJ2-1; 7 nucleotides align to TRBD2. Written as DNA, the CDR3 is TGTGCCACCAGTGATTTGGAGGGAGGGTCCTACAATGAGCAGTTCTTC. Translation: CATSDLEGGSYNEQFF.